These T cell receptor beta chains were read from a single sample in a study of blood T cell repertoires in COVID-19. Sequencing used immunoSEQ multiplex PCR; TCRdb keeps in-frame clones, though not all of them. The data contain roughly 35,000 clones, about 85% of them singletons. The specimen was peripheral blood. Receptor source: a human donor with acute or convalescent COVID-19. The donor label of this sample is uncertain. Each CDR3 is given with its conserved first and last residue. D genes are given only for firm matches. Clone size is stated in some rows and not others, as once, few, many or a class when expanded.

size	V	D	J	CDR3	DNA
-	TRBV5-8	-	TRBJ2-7	CASSLDNYEQYF	TGTGCCAGCAGCTTGGACAACTACGAGCAGTACTTC
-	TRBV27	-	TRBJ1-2	CASSYSRGGLNGYTF	TGTGCCAGCAGTTACTCACGGGGGGGGCTTAATGGCTACACCTTC
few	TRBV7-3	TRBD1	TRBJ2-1	CASSLGQGGNEQFF	TGTGCCAGCAGCTTGGGACAGGGTGGCAATGAGCAGTTCTTC
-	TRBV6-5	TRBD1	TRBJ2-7	CASSAGTGGTYEQYF	TGTGCCAGCAGCGCCGGGACAGGGGGGACCTACGAGCAGTACTTC
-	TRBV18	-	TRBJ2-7	CASSPGRDNEQYF	TGTGCCAGCTCACCTGGCAGGGACAACGAGCAGTACTTC
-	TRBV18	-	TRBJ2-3	CASSPEAVTDTQYF	TGTGCCAGCTCACCTGAGGCGGTTACAGATACGCAGTATTTT
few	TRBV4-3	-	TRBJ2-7	CASSQETTGIAYEQYF	TGCGCCAGCAGCCAAGAGACGACAGGAATAGCTTACGAGCAGTACTTC
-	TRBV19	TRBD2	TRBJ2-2	CASRQGLAVGEMSLFF	TGTGCCAGTAGGCAGGGACTAGCGGTGGGTGAAATGAGTCTGTTTTTT
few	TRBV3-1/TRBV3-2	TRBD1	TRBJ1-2	CASSQAQGGGYTF	TGTGCCAGCAGCCAAGCTCAGGGGGGCGGCTACACCTTC
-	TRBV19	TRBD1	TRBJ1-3	CASSGTGGNTIYF	TGTGCCAGTTCCGGGACAGGGGGAAACACCATATATTTT
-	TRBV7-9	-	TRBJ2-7	CASSSGFLEQYF	TGTGCCAGCAGCTCAGGGTTCCTCGAGCAGTACTTC
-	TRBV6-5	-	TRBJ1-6	CASRSPQGRNSPLHF	TGTGCCAGCAGATCCCCCCAGGGGCGAAATTCACCCCTCCACTTT
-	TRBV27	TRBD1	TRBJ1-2	CASSSGQGAGYGYTF	TGTGCCAGCAGTTCGGGACAGGGGGCAGGCTATGGCTACACCTTC
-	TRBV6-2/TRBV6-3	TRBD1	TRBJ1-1	CASSLPTGLANTEAFF	TGTGCCAGCAGTCTCCCGACAGGGTTAGCCAACACTGAAGCTTTCTTT
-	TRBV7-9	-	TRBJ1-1	CASSATLIEHTEAFF	TGTGCCAGCAGCGCCACTTTGATAGAACACACTGAAGCTTTCTTT
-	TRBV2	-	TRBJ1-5	CASSYLGARSDQPQHF	TGTGCCAGCAGCTACCTAGGGGCACGTTCGGATCAGCCCCAGCATTTT
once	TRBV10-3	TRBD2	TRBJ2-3	CAISDFQRGGGTDTQYF	TGTGCCATCAGTGACTTTCAGCGGGGGGGTGGGACAGATACGCAGTATTTT
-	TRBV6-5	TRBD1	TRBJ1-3	CASTKQGAGNTIYF	TGTGCCAGCACCAAACAGGGGGCTGGAAACACCATATATTTT
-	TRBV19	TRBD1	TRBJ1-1	CASRTEGTGVTEAFF	TGTGCCAGTAGGACCGAGGGGACAGGGGTGACAGAAGCTTTCTTT
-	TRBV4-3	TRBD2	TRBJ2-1	CASSQVFSSGGYNEQFF	TGCGCCAGCAGCCAAGTTTTTTCTAGCGGGGGATACAATGAGCAGTTCTTC
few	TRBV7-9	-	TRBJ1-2	CASSPIPGGYTF	TGTGCCAGCAGCCCCATACCGGGTGGCTACACCTTC
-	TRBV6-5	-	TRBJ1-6	CASSYVRGDNSPLHF	TGTGCCAGCAGTTACGTCAGGGGAGACAATTCACCCCTCCACTTT
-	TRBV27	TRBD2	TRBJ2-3	CASSFDSGRGTDTQYF	TGTGCCAGCAGTTTCGATAGCGGGAGGGGAACAGATACGCAGTATTTT